The 20 T cell receptor beta chains below all came from one sample that was sequenced in a study of blood T cell repertoires in COVID-19. Data came from immunoSEQ multiplex PCR; TCRdb stores just in-frame clones and leaves some out. The data show approximately 150,000 clones, with roughly 89% seen just once and roughly 18% held by the top ten. The sample comprised peripheral blood. Every receptor here comes from a man aged 45-65 years with active or convalescent COVID-19.

The V call is TRBV18, the J call TRBJ1-4; tentative D call: TRBD1 (6 bases). The germline V gene has CDR1 KGHSH and CDR2 LQKENI. The CDR3 has 13 residues. The germline V and J ends were trimmed by 5 bases and 6 bases, with 10 bases remaining between them. The CDR3 loop reads CASSTGRDEKLFF. The CDR3 DNA reads as TGTGCCAGCTCAACAGGGCGTGATGAAAAACTGTTTTTT.

The chain links TRBV15 to TRBJ1-1; D gene ambiguous. CDR3 length: 14 amino acids. With 0 bases removed from V and 0 bases from J, the gap between germline ends came to 5 bases. The germline gives CDR1 LNHNV, CDR2 YYDKDF (reference sequence). Here the CDR3 DNA reads TGTGCCACCAGCAGAGACAGAATGAACACTGAAGCTTTCTTT. Amino acids: CATSRDRMNTEAFF.

V gene TRBV13 combines with J gene TRBJ2-3; TRBD1 matches at 12 bases. Germline lookup yields CDR1 PRHDT and CDR2 FYEKMQ (reference sequence). The CDR3 consists of 15 residues. Unmatched junction bases numbered 4, after V lost 5 bases and J lost 4 bases. The CDR3, as DNA: TGTGCCAGCAGCGGCGGGACAGGGGGCGCAGATACGCAGTATTTT. Translated, it gives CASSGGTGGADTQYF.

The chain links TRBV6-5 to TRBJ2-7, with 7 bases lining up with TRBD1. CDR3 length equals 14 residues. V dropped 6 bases and J dropped 3; count of bases not matched to a gene: 8. Germline CDR1 is MNHEY and CDR2 is SVGAGI. The CDR3 nucleotides are TGTGCCAGCAGCGGACAGGCAGATTACTACGAGCAGTACTTC. Protein product: CASSGQADYYEQYF.

The V gene is TRBV29-1, the J gene TRBJ2-1; 10 bases agree with TRBD2. CDR1 is SQVTM, CDR2 ANQGSEA, per germline. The CDR3 loop spans 13 amino acids. Trimming at V came to 7 bases and at J to 8 bases, leaving 8 bases not matched to a gene. The CDR3 sequence is CSGSSGSNYEQFF. DNA of the CDR3: TGCAGCGGGTCTAGCGGGAGTAACTATGAGCAGTTCTTC.

The CDR3 coding sequence is TGCGCCAGCAGCACTAGCACCAGCGGGACCCCCTTCGATGAGCAGTTCTTC. This gives the protein CASSTSTSGTPFDEQFF. This chain links TRBV5-1 with TRBJ2-1; 7 bases match TRBD2. Germline V gene data show CDR1 as SGHRS and CDR2 as YFSETQ. There are 17 residues in the CDR3. After removal of 4 bases from V and 8 bases from J, the junction contained 18 bases not matched to a gene.

This clone has only one observation. This chain uses TRBV28 with TRBJ2-5, with 13 bases identical to TRBD2. V shed 4 bases and J 1 base; nucleotides not matched to a gene: 9. Germline CDR1 and CDR2: MDHEN and SYDVKM. The CDR3 is 18 residues long. The CDR3 nucleotides are TGTGCCAGCAGTTCTCCGGGACTAGCGGGAAAAAGCCAAGAGACCCAGTACTTC. It encodes CASSSPGLAGKSQETQYF.

V is TRBV19 and J is TRBJ2-3, with 16 bases lining up with TRBD2. The germline V gene encodes CDR1 LNHDA and CDR2 SQIVND (reference sequence). The CDR3 has 17 amino acids. The V and J ends lost 3 bases and 6 bases, in that order; junction bases with no gene match: 6. CDR3 in DNA: TGTGCCAGTAGTATTACCGGGACTAGCGGGGGGGTGGATACGCAGTATTTT. It specifies CASSITGTSGGVDTQYF.

The chain couples TRBV29-1 to TRBJ2-7; D is unresolved. CDR3 length: 14 amino acids. Germline CDR1 reads SQVTM; CDR2 reads ANQGSEA. The ends were cut back, 0 bases at V and 6 bases at J, with 15 bases in the middle. The CDR3 loop is CSVEDPGTTVEQYF. The CDR3 coding sequence is TGCAGCGTTGAAGATCCTGGTACTACTGTCGAGCAGTACTTC.

The gene calls are TRBV27 and TRBJ2-2; perhaps TRBD2 as D (6 bases). Germline V gives CDR1 MNHEY, CDR2 SMNVEV (reference sequence). V was cut by 5 bases and J by 4 bases, with 17 bases left in between. The CDR3 is made up of 16 amino acids. Written as DNA, the CDR3 is TGTGCCAGCAGTCTTTCAACTAGCCCAGGCACCGGGGAGCTGTTTTTT. Its protein is CASSLSTSPGTGELFF.

This clone has only a few counts. CDR3 DNA sequence: TGTGCCAGCAGCTTAAAGCAGGGATCTAACTATGGCTACACCTTC. It translates to CASSLKQGSNYGYTF. The rearrangement links TRBV7-2 to TRBJ1-2; TRBD1 might be the D (5 bases). Per the germline V gene, CDR1 is SGHTA and CDR2 is FQGNSA. The CDR3 consists of 15 residues. Between the trimmed V and J ends, which lost 2 bases and 0 bases, there was a span of 10 bases.

The chain is built from TRBV29-1 and TRBJ1-1; TRBD1 agrees at 9 bases. CDR3 length equals 15 residues. Germline V gene sequence: CDR1 SQVTM, CDR2 ANQGSEA. Trimming removed 0 bases from V and 1 base from J; junction bases left unmatched: 3. Here the CDR3 DNA reads TGCAGCGTTGAAGACGTGACAGGGGGGAACACTGAAGCTTTCTTT. Its translation: CSVEDVTGGNTEAFF.

This chain's CDR3 is CATSPSTDTQYF. CDR3 bases: TGTGCCACTTCCCCTAGCACAGATACGCAGTATTTT. The rearrangement uses TRBV19 and TRBJ2-3; D unclear. CDR1 and CDR2 from the germline V gene are LNHDA and SQIVND (reference sequence). Trimming took 10 bases from V and 0 from J, leaving 8 bases between them. CDR3 length equals 12 residues.

The chain has TRBV5-1 and TRBJ2-2; 7 bases map to TRBD1. Trimming removed 0 bases from V and 0 bases from J; junction bases left unmatched: 5. Germline V gene data show CDR1 as SGHRS and CDR2 as YFSETQ. The CDR3 runs 17 residues. The DNA of the CDR3 is TGCGCCAGCAGCTTGGCCACGGACAGGCCGAACACCGGGGAGCTGTTTTTT. Translated, it gives CASSLATDRPNTGELFF.

This clone occurred a few times. The chain carries TRBV5-1 and TRBJ1-5, with a possible D match to TRBD1 (5 bases). The germline V gene encodes CDR1 SGHRS and CDR2 YFSETQ. The CDR3 has 13 amino acids. The V gene lost 4 bases and the J gene lost 7 bases, with 12 bases spanning the gap. The CDR3, as DNA: TGCGCCAGCAGCCCGGGGGTCGAGCAGCCCCAGCATTTT. As protein: CASSPGVEQPQHF.

The chain employs TRBV30 and TRBJ1-2; D gene unclear. The CDR3 is made up of 11 amino acids. Trimming removed 1 base at V and 6 bases at J, with 6 bases between. Germline V gives CDR1 GTSNPN, CDR2 SVGIG (reference sequence). The CDR3 DNA reads TGTGCCTGGAGTGCGAGGGATGGCTACACCTTC. Its translation: CAWSARDGYTF.

V usage is TRBV27 and J usage is TRBJ2-7; 12 bases are a match to TRBD1. This CDR3 region has 15 residues. Germline CDR1 reads MNHEY; CDR2 reads SMNVEV (reference sequence). The junction had 5 bases not matched to a gene; V was cut back by 4 bases and J by 4 bases. CDR3 nucleotides: TGTGCCAGCAGTTACGGGGGACAGGGGGCTTACGAGCAGTACTTC. This sequence encodes CASSYGGQGAYEQYF.

The chain links TRBV5-4 to TRBJ1-1, with D possibly being TRBD1 (5 bases). The germline V gene encodes CDR1 SGHNT and CDR2 YYREEE (reference sequence). Deletions cut 1 base from V and 5 bases from J, with 15 bases between. The CDR3 consists of 15 residues. CDR3 sequence (DNA): TGTGCCAGCAGCTTGATTGGAGGGGTAGGGACTGAAGCTTTCTTT. This gives the protein CASSLIGGVGTEAFF.

This chain links TRBV4-3 with TRBJ2-7; 7 nucleotides agree with TRBD2. The germline gives CDR1 LGHNA, CDR2 YSLEER. J gave up 0 bases and V 3 bases, and 14 bases lay outside the gene matches. This CDR3 contains 18 residues. The CDR3 here is CASSHIQRGLRSSYEQYF. CDR3 nucleotide sequence: TGCGCCAGCAGCCATATACAGCGGGGCCTTAGGAGCTCCTACGAGCAGTACTTC.

CDR3 residues: CASSLLIRGGVYEQYF. The DNA for the CDR3 is TGTGCCAGCAGCTTACTGATCCGGGGGGGGGTCTACGAGCAGTACTTC. The V gene is TRBV7-2, the J gene TRBJ2-7, with 8 bases aligning to TRBD2. Germline V gene lookup returns CDR1 SGHTA and CDR2 FQGNSA. CDR3 size: 16 residues. The trim removed 2 bases at V and 3 bases at J, leaving 9 bases unmatched.